The sequence of this TCR beta chain was determined in a study of cytomegalovirus exposure and HLA in healthy donors (dated by TCRdb to 2015 to 2018). Some background on the complete study: In an earlier analysis of approximately 500 of the donors, 276 Gb of sequence data and approximately 120 million unique TCR beta sequences from some 170 million T cells were reported. The study used immunosequencing to profile the T cell repertoires of several hundred subjects and linked those repertoires to cytomegalovirus serostatus. A later analysis re-examined previously published TCR beta repertoires from 500 to 700 donors and added high-resolution HLA genotyping to investigate patterns of TCR occurrence. A few DR-DQ haplotypes were handled as single units for association and clustering because linkage in the cohort was strong. Besides the first cohort of approximately 710 subjects, a separate validation cohort made up of about 120 different subjects was used. Among around 400 genotyped donors of the cohort, an average of around 240,000 unique TCR beta nucleotide sequences were sequenced per donor, around 20% of them non-productive. A later genetic analysis took genome-wide SNP genotypes for about 55% of the roughly 700 donors and used that subset as a discovery cohort. An earlier analysis of 500 to 650 of the donors applied high-throughput TCR beta sequencing to assess whether each TCR beta V gene segment acted as functional or pseudogenic. To predict cytomegalovirus infection status, the study combined high-throughput TCR immunosequencing, statistical association of individual TCRs with disease status, and machine learning. HLA typing covered class I and class II loci at four-digit resolution. The study aimed to test whether cataloging public T cell receptors could reveal signatures of past pathogen exposure. All discovery cohort repertoires had been generated using a single sequencing platform. Typing coverage varied by locus: 629-630 donors for A, B, C, DRB1 and DQB1; roughly 520 for DQA1; about 600 for DPA1; 450 to 480 for DPB1. Rather than using new phenotypic data, the later analysis identified candidate immune exposures from TCR beta sequences and from how often those sequences occurred across donors. Of the approximately 400 genotyped donors, less than 90% were placed in the genetic ancestry cluster associated with self-reported Caucasian donors. An early release that covered some 630 HLA-typed donors contained 250 to 350 gigabases of sequencing data and tens of millions of unique TCR sequences. Donor age, sex, ethnicity and CMV serostatus were compiled together with the repertoire data.

Libraries were built with the immunoSEQ multiplex PCR assay. A mixture of 60 forward primers for TCR Vbeta segments and 13 reverse primers for TCR Jbeta segments was used in the multiplex PCR. A multiplex PCR assay on genomic DNA amplified the CDR3 region of rearranged TCR beta genes. On the Illumina HiSeq System, the amplified TCR beta libraries were sequenced as 87-base-pair reads. The authors' analysis ran thus. Across the roughly 670 repertoires, a later analysis counted 75 million to 90 million unique TCR beta chains, approximately 12 million of which were shared by at least two donors. To remove PCR and sequencing errors, raw reads were error-corrected and collapsed into unique sequences using a nearest-neighbor algorithm that merged closely related sequences. V, D and J gene segments were assigned by aligning CDR3 sequences to IMGT reference sequences. For a sequence to be retained, at least a six-nucleotide match to both a V gene segment and a J gene segment was required. Rearrangements were called productive when the CDR3 lacked stop codons and stayed in frame with V and J; all others were non-productive. Following IMGT convention, CDR3 was defined as the stretch from the second conserved V-encoded cysteine up to the conserved J-encoded phenylalanine. The earlier analysis of 587 of the donors excluded sequences that lacked an unambiguous match to a single V gene segment. In an earlier analysis of 587 of the donors, V segments were called functional above 56.7% productive rearrangements and were called segregating when the between-donor standard deviation exceeded 5%. A statistical classification framework was built to diagnose cytomegalovirus status from the catalog of TCR beta chain sequences. In a later analysis, V and J genes were assigned by comparing TCR nucleotide sequences against IMGT/GENE-DB human TR gene sequences. A later analysis assigned CDR3 sequences and most-parsimonious VDJ recombination scenarios with the TCRdist pipeline. In a later analysis, every TCR beta chain was defined by the combination of its CDR3 amino acid sequence and its V-gene family, and reads without a unique V-gene family were dropped. In a later analysis, a few hundred highly shared, low-generation-probability nucleotide sequences were removed to address suspected cross-contamination and a sequencing artifact. For each public chain, a later analysis derived a clonal expansion index from normalized ranks of inferred template counts within each repertoire. A later analysis computed generation probabilities with a VDJ recombination model fitted to out-of-frame rearrangements, and checked the results against IGoR. In a later analysis, TCR-TCR, TCR-HLA and TCR-CMV co-occurrence was scored with hypergeometric tests, and a repertoire-size bias correction was applied to TCR pairs. A later analysis estimated false discovery rates by permuting HLA or CMV assignments 20 times. In a later analysis, co-occurring TCRs were grouped with DBSCAN, and TCRdist sequence similarity was added when clustering was performed within HLA-allele-positive subsets. For co-occurrence clustering, repertoires with fewer than 30,000 or more than 120,000 public chains were excluded, along with a handful of repertoires with anomalous nucleotide sharing. Entries here come from immuneACCESS through TCRdb and include only in-frame sequences with V and J called. Some clones fail to appear in such tables; in the studies checked, an unresolved V gene covers under half of the shortfall, and the cause of the remainder is unknown. The DNA was the basis for D and trimming; V, J and clone size are from that table. This sample comprises 160,000 or so clones, over 60% of them detected only once. 5% to 8% of the sample is held by the ten biggest clonotypes.

The CDR3 holds 15 amino acids from the cysteine to the phenylalanine. The sequence is cut down to CDR3 DNA, 45 bases in frame from base 1. Cut back by 6 bases and 3 bases, the V and J ends lie 18 bases apart. Based on the germline V gene, the CDR1 and CDR2 sequences are MNHNS and SASEGT. The cohort was made up of 500 to 800 healthy bone marrow donors. Cohort members were all nominally healthy when sampled, although unrecorded immune exposures were likely present. The donor was CMV seropositive and was included in the group of 289 seropositive cohort members. Every donor gave a peripheral blood sample, and the peripheral blood mononuclear cells from that sample were used for TCR beta sequencing. The Qiagen DNeasy Blood Extraction Kit was used to extract genomic DNA from the blood cell samples. Concerning this clone itself: Its antigen is still unknown. No clone much larger than this one lies a single base away; base qualities are absent.

Overall study outcomes, separate from this receptor: A further reported finding was that TCR beta sequences accurately predicted the HLA-A and HLA-B alleles for most subjects in the first cohort. Linkage disequilibrium might explain the correlated functional status among segregating V segments, but an unknown experimental factor could not be ruled out. The classifier was reported to diagnose cytomegalovirus status with high specificity and sensitivity in both the original cohort and the validation cohort. Assigning TCR associations to individual alleles was difficult when HLA alleles, especially DR and DQ, strongly co-occurred. A group of highly shared sequence variants was considered likely to be a technical artifact of the sequencing pipeline. In vitro tests confirmed that three of the cytomegalovirus-associated TCR beta chains recognize cytomegalovirus antigens. The 87-base-pair reads could not distinguish some IMGT-functional V segments, including TRBV6-2 and TRBV6-3, so those segments were excluded. A later genetic analysis associated a missense DCLRE1C variant with V-gene and J-gene trimming of TCR beta chains, and an independent cohort replicated the association. The authors suggested that the approach could potentially be extended to other disease states and immunological phenotypes. At a false discovery rate of 0.05, a later analysis linked some 17,000 TCR beta sequences to specific HLA alleles. Compared with the approximately 600-donor mean, donors in an Asian-associated ancestry cluster had fewer N-insertions in productive TCRs, according to a later genetic analysis. In a later analysis, most CMV-associated TCR beta chains were found to appear HLA-restricted, with HLA associations seemingly driven largely by CMV exposure. In the study, around 160 TCR beta chains were listed as associated with cytomegalovirus. The cohort was sequenced for TCR beta chains only, and without alpha or paired-chain data the features that could be detected were limited. Because some donors lacked HLA typing at each locus, the association tests relied only on the typed subset. The only immune exposure information available for the cohort was CMV serostatus. Over 15 rarely observed V segments, including chromosome 9 orphons, were excluded from the earlier analysis of approximately 600 of the donors because counts were too low. In a later analysis, HLA-associated TCR beta chains showed more clonal expansion and lower generation probabilities than non-associated chains that were equally common. In an earlier analysis of roughly 500 of the donors, most TCR beta V segments appeared in productive rearrangements about 90% or about 30% of the time, broadly matching IMGT annotations. While some public TCRs were present in many individuals, most TCR sequences turned up only very rarely across donors. Sequencing depth was assumed to be roughly uniform across donors in the presence/absence analyses, though that assumption may not hold. According to a later analysis, TCR association rates differed among HLA loci, with DRB1 alleles showing the most associated TCRs and HLA-C alleles showing the fewest. A later analysis reported that several top co-occurrence clusters appeared linked to parvovirus B19, influenza, CMV and Epstein-Barr virus.

The chain is encoded by TRBV6-1 joined to TRBJ2-7; TRBD2 is a weak D gene call, 6 bases matching. Sequences were obtained from PBMCs. The receptor's source is a man in his forties in good health and CMV-seropositive. The CDR3 in this case is CASSAGFGKYYEQYF. The bases read TGTGCCAGCAGCGCGGGATTTGGGAAATACTACGAGCAGTACTTC.